Listed here are 12 T cell receptor beta chains from one sample, sequenced in a study of blood T cell repertoires in COVID-19. Using immunoSEQ multiplex PCR, the repertoire was profiled, and TCRdb retains in-frame clones only, with some absent. The sample holds approximately 400,000 clones; 90% to 95% are singletons and the top ten take 0.7% to 0.95%. Material for sequencing was PBMCs or T cells enriched from blood (not recorded which). All receptors come from a woman between 40 and 50 years old who had been exposed to COVID-19.

The gene calls are TRBV5-1 and TRBJ2-5, with D unresolved. The germline CDR1 and CDR2 sequences are SGHRS and YFSETQ. V was cut by 3 bases and J by 4 bases, with 4 bases left in between. The CDR3 runs to 11 residues. CDR3 in DNA: TGCGCCAGCAGCTCTTTAGAGACCCAGTACTTC. Its translation is CASSSLETQYF.

This clone was observed once. This sequence joins TRBV12-5 and TRBJ2-3; 11 bases line up with TRBD2. The CDR3 sequence is 17 residues long. Germline values: CDR1 LGHNT, CDR2 FRNRAP. V shed 5 bases and J 7 bases; nucleotides not matched to a gene: 14. CDR3 nucleotide sequence: TGTGCTAGTGGTCCACCTAGCGGGGGGCTTCTGGGGAATACGCAGTATTTT. It translates to CASGPPSGGLLGNTQYF.

V usage is TRBV5-1 and J usage is TRBJ2-1; TRBD1 matches 7 bases. The CDR3 has 16 residues. V lost 5 bases, J lost 3 bases, and 11 bases stayed unmatched. Germline CDR1 SGHRS, CDR2 YFSETQ. CDR3 sequence: CASRSTGDLYYNEQFF. CDR3 bases: TGCGCCAGCAGAAGTACAGGGGACCTCTACTACAATGAGCAGTTCTTC. The complete variable domain, with remaining parts taken from reference TRBV5-1 and TRBJ2-1, reads KAGVTQTPRYLIKTRGQQVTLSCSPISGHRSVSWYQQTPGQGLQFLFEYFSETQRNKGNFPGRFSGRQFSNSRSEMNVSTLELGDSALYLCASRSTGDLYYNEQFFGPGTRLTVL.

The V call is TRBV18, the J call TRBJ1-2; a weak D match, TRBD1 (6 bases). CDR1 is KGHSH, CDR2 LQKENI, per germline. CDR3 length equals 11 residues. The germline V and J ends were trimmed by 5 bases and 6 bases, with 7 bases remaining between them. The CDR3 DNA follows: TGTGCCAGCTCAACAGGGAATGGCTACACCTTC. Translating it yields CASSTGNGYTF.

The chain employs TRBV28 and TRBJ1-1; 8 positions agree with TRBD1. Germline V gene lookup returns CDR1 MDHEN and CDR2 SYDVKM. Trimming took 2 bases from V and 1 from J; bases not matched to a gene: 12. The CDR3 covers 18 residues. The CDR3 sequence is CASSLAGGAIRGNTEAFF. The CDR3 coding sequence is TGTGCCAGCAGTTTAGCAGGGGGCGCAATCCGGGGGAACACTGAAGCTTTCTTT.

This chain uses TRBV2 with TRBJ2-3; 8 bases are a match to TRBD1. The germline gives CDR1 SNHLY, CDR2 FYNNEI. V shed 8 bases and J 2 bases; nucleotides not matched to a gene: 3. The length of the CDR3 is 13 residues. The CDR3 here is CASGTGYTDTQYF. The CDR3 DNA reads TGTGCCAGCGGGACAGGATACACAGATACGCAGTATTTT.

This sequence joins TRBV18 and TRBJ2-1, with 9 bases fitting TRBD2. The CDR3 totals 16 residues. CDR1 and CDR2 (germline): KGHSH, LQKENI. V shed 2 bases and J 4 bases; nucleotides not matched to a gene: 6. CDR3 loop: CASSPGASGAYNEQFF. The CDR3 nucleotides are TGTGCCAGCTCACCAGGGGCTAGCGGGGCGTACAATGAGCAGTTCTTC. The full variable domain, with the rest looked up from reference TRBV18 and TRBJ2-1, is NAGVMQNPRHLVRRRGQEARLRCSPMKGHSHVYWYRQLPEEGLKFMVYLQKENIIDESGMPKERFSAEFPKEGPSILRIQQVVRGDSAAYFCASSPGASGAYNEQFFGPGTRLTVL.

This chain joins TRBV4-1 and TRBJ1-5; 9 bases are a match to TRBD1. CDR1 and CDR2 (germline): MGHRA, YSYEKL. The CDR3 is 21 amino acids. V lost 3 bases and J lost 2; bases outside the gene matches: 20. CDR3 amino acids: CASSQGDRAYGNEVGNQPQHF. For the CDR3, the DNA is TGCGCCAGCAGCCAGGGGGACAGGGCTTACGGGAACGAAGTCGGCAATCAGCCCCAGCATTTT.

The chain uses TRBV7-2 and TRBJ2-7, with D tentatively TRBD1 (5 bases). The CDR3 has 13 residues. V was clipped by 4 bases and J by 6 bases, with 13 bases between them. CDR1 and CDR2 from the germline V gene are SGHTA and FQGNSA. CDR3 nucleotides: TGTGCCAGCAGCTCAATCAGGGTGTCCGAGCAGTACTTC. This gives the protein CASSSIRVSEQYF.

This clone occurred a few times. This chain connects TRBV10-3 to TRBJ1-5; 9 nucleotides line up with TRBD1. The CDR3 totals 16 residues. Trimming removed 5 bases from V and 1 base from J; junction bases left unmatched: 6. Germline lookup yields CDR1 ENHRY and CDR2 SYGVKD. The CDR3 reads CAISSDRGKSNQPQHF. CDR3 bases: TGTGCCATCAGTTCGGACAGGGGTAAGAGCAATCAGCCCCAGCATTTT.

This chain uses TRBV6-6 with TRBJ1-2; maybe TRBD1 (6 bases). With 6 bases removed from V and 5 bases from J, the gap between germline ends came to 22 bases. From germline, CDR1 is MNHNY and CDR2 SVGAGI (reference sequence). CDR3 length: 16 residues. CDR3 residues: CASSSPTPDRQYGYTF. DNA of the CDR3: TGTGCCAGCAGCTCCCCCACCCCCGACAGGCAATATGGCTACACCTTC.

The gene calls are TRBV24-1 and TRBJ2-2; TRBD1 matches 7 bases. CDR3 length: 14 amino acids. The germline V gene has CDR1 KGHDR and CDR2 SFDVKD. J was trimmed by 5 bases and V by 3 bases; bases with no gene match: 2. The CDR3 spells CATSDQGVTGELFF. Written as DNA, the CDR3 is TGTGCCACCAGTGATCAGGGGGTAACCGGGGAGCTGTTTTTT.